The clone carrying this T cell receptor beta chain has just one count. The V and J ends lost 6 bases and 5 bases, in that order; junction bases with no gene match: 4. Germline loops: CDR1 LNHDA, CDR2 SQIVND (reference sequence). This CDR3 is 14 amino acids long. This sample was included in a study of blood T cell repertoires in COVID-19. The wider study: Sites in the United States, Italy and Spain provided acute and convalescent COVID-19 samples. T cells, B-cell-depleted T cells, or PBMCs supplied cDNA or gDNA.

As handled by the study authors: Amplification with reference gene primers provided the estimates of nucleated cell counts. Clones were sequenced by immunoSEQ multiplex PCR, and TCRdb holds only the in-frame ones, with some missing. That table gives V, J and clone size, and the DNA gave D and trimming. The sample shows tens of thousands of clones, 87% of them seen only once. The chain joins TRBV19 to TRBJ1-5; TRBD1 matches at 10 bases. The receptor comes from a human donor in a cohort sampled during active COVID-19. Sequencing was performed on peripheral blood. CDR3 in DNA: TGTGCCAGTAGAGGGGACAGGGGACATCAGCCCCAGCATTTT. Its protein product is CASRGDRGHQPQHF.